These 20 T cell receptor beta chains originate from one sample sequenced in a study of cytomegalovirus exposure and HLA in healthy donors. Primers: 60 Vbeta forward and 13 Jbeta reverse. Data came from immunoSEQ multiplex PCR; TCRdb stores just in-frame clones and leaves some out. The profile shows about 110,000 clones, 75% of them singletons. The sequencing sample was made of PBMCs. Receptors were obtained from a male donor in good health and CMV-seropositive.

The rearrangement joins TRBV6-6 to TRBJ2-1; 7 positions match TRBD2. V lost 4 bases to trimming and J lost 9 bases; unmatched junction nucleotides: 6. The CDR3 is made up of 13 amino acids. Germline V CDR1 and CDR2: MNHNY, SVGAGI (reference sequence). The chain's CDR3 is CASSLGGSAEQFF. In nucleotides, the CDR3 is TGTGCCAGCAGTTTGGGCGGGAGTGCTGAGCAGTTCTTC.

Concerning this clone: Other DNA sequences in this sample translate to the same CDR3. The rearrangement uses TRBV5-1 and TRBJ2-7; no firm D call. The V gene's germline CDR1 is SGHRS and CDR2 YFSETQ. V was pared by 1 base and J by 4 bases, with 6 bases between. This CDR3 is 12 amino acids long. The CDR3 protein is CASSLTTYEQYF. The DNA for the CDR3 is TGCGCCAGCAGCTTGACAACGTACGAGCAGTACTTC. The variable domain in full, with the rest retrieved from reference TRBV5-1 and TRBJ2-7, is KAGVTQTPRYLIKTRGQQVTLSCSPISGHRSVSWYQQTPGQGLQFLFEYFSETQRNKGNFPGRFSGRQFSNSRSEMNVSTLELGDSALYLCASSLTTYEQYFGPGTRLTVT.

The chain links TRBV5-1 to TRBJ1-1; tentative D call: TRBD1 (6 bases). Germline CDR1 is SGHRS and CDR2 is YFSETQ. This CDR3 contains 15 residues. The V gene lost 0 bases and the J gene lost 3 bases, with 12 bases spanning the gap. The chain's CDR3 is CASSLVGGQDTEAFF. CDR3 nucleotide sequence: TGCGCCAGCAGCTTGGTGGGGGGGCAGGACACTGAAGCTTTCTTT.

This chain connects TRBV6-5 to TRBJ2-5; TRBD2 might be the D (5 bases). There are 15 residues in the CDR3. The germline V gene has CDR1 MNHEY and CDR2 SVGAGI. The V gene lost 8 bases and the J gene lost 2 bases, with 18 bases spanning the gap. The chain's CDR3 is CASLPAGLPQETQYF. CDR3 DNA: TGTGCCAGCTTGCCTGCGGGTCTGCCTCAAGAGACCCAGTACTTC.

The sample holds a few counts of this clone. The same CDR3 is also encoded by other DNA sequences in this sample. The genes are TRBV7-6 and TRBJ2-1; D is uncertain. The CDR3 is made up of 15 amino acids. In germline, CDR1 is SGHVS, CDR2 FNYEAQ. Trimming pared 1 base from V and 0 bases from J, leaving 7 bases between. The CDR3 DNA sequence: TGTGCCAGCAGCTTAGAACTGAGCTCCTACAATGAGCAGTTCTTC. Its translation: CASSLELSSYNEQFF.

The chain employs TRBV4-3 and TRBJ1-3, with unresolved D. Germline values: CDR1 LGHNA, CDR2 YSLEER. This CDR3 has 13 amino acids. The V end was cut by 4 bases, the J end by 4 bases, with 8 bases between. CDR3 nucleotide sequence: TGCGCCAGCAGCCTGAGGTCCGGAAACACCATATATTTT. Protein sequence: CASSLRSGNTIYF.

The chain joins TRBV12-5 to TRBJ1-1, with D hard to call. The CDR3 length is 13 residues. V was clipped by 4 bases and J by 8 bases, with 14 bases between them. The V gene's germline CDR1 is LGHNT and CDR2 FRNRAP. The CDR3 region is CASGSGLSSEAFF. The CDR3 nucleotides are TGTGCTAGTGGTTCAGGACTGTCCAGCGAAGCTTTCTTT.

The rearrangement links TRBV18 to TRBJ1-1; 7 bases match TRBD1. V was clipped by 3 bases and J by 7 bases; unmatched bases: 2. Germline assignment: CDR1 KGHSH and CDR2 LQKENI. There are 12 residues in the CDR3. CDR3 bases: TGTGCCAGCTCACCGGCAGGGGGTGAAGCTTTCTTT. Translating it yields CASSPAGGEAFF.

This chain connects TRBV4-3 to TRBJ2-7, with 8 bases aligning to TRBD1. Germline CDR1 and CDR2: LGHNA and YSLEER. The CDR3 spans 15 residues. Unmatched junction bases numbered 6, after V lost 5 bases and J lost 0 bases. CDR3 bases: TGCGCCAGCAGCTCGGACAGGGCCAGCTCCTACGAGCAGTACTTC. This gives the protein CASSSDRASSYEQYF.

For the CDR3, the DNA is TGCGCCAGCAGCCAAGGAGGGAACACTGAAGCTTTCTTT. It is translated as CASSQGGNTEAFF. The chain has TRBV4-3 and TRBJ1-1; D is uncertain. Germline V gives CDR1 LGHNA, CDR2 YSLEER. This CDR3 spans 13 amino acids. V lost 1 base, J lost 1 base, and 4 bases lay in between.

The chain carries TRBV6-5 and TRBJ2-5; no clear D gene. The germline V gene encodes CDR1 MNHEY and CDR2 SVGAGI. The CDR3 is 14 amino acids. Between the trimmed V and J ends, which lost 0 bases and 0 bases, there was a span of 5 bases. The CDR3 loop is CASSYSQYQETQYF. As DNA, the CDR3 is TGTGCCAGCAGTTACTCTCAATACCAAGAGACCCAGTACTTC.

V usage is TRBV5-4 and J usage is TRBJ2-5; TRBD2 aligns across 9 bases. CDR1 is SGHNT, CDR2 YYREEE, per germline (reference sequence). This CDR3 contains 14 residues. V lost 5 bases to trimming and J lost 6 bases; unmatched junction nucleotides: 8. The CDR3: CASSSQRGEKTQYF. In nucleotides, the CDR3 is TGTGCCAGCAGTTCCCAGCGGGGGGAGAAGACCCAGTACTTC.

The V gene is TRBV9, the J gene TRBJ1-2; D gene unclear. The length of the CDR3 is 13 residues. Germline lookup yields CDR1 SGDLS and CDR2 YYNGEE. V lost 0 bases to trimming and J lost 2 bases, with 5 bases between them. This CDR3 reads CASSVGVNYGYTF. CDR3 sequence (DNA): TGTGCCAGCAGCGTAGGCGTGAACTATGGCTACACCTTC.

The chain carries TRBV29-1 and TRBJ1-1, with D hard to call. Germline V gene lookup returns CDR1 SQVTM and CDR2 ANQGSEA. V lost 7 bases, J lost 3 bases, and 12 bases lay in between. The CDR3 extends over 12 amino acids. CDR3: CSAGGGYTEAFF. The CDR3 nucleotides are TGCAGCGCCGGAGGAGGGTACACTGAAGCTTTCTTT.

A few counts support this clone. The genes are TRBV7-6 and TRBJ2-1; 10 nucleotides align to TRBD2. CDR3 length: 13 residues. With 6 bases clipped from V and 9 bases from J, the junction kept 5 bases outside the gene matches. Germline CDR1 reads SGHVS; CDR2 reads FNYEAQ. The CDR3 reads CASRRTSGGEQFF. The CDR3 DNA reads as TGTGCCAGCAGGAGGACTAGCGGTGGTGAGCAGTTCTTC.

The V gene is TRBV5-4, the J gene TRBJ2-5, with 10 bases that match TRBD2. The CDR3 has 15 amino acids. Germline loops: CDR1 SGHNT, CDR2 YYREEE (reference sequence). Trimming removed 3 bases from V and 3 bases from J; junction bases left unmatched: 5. CDR3 bases: TGTGCCAGCAGCTCCGAAGGACTAGCGGAAGAGACCCAGTACTTC. Protein: CASSSEGLAEETQYF.

The chain is built from TRBV6-5 and TRBJ2-3, with a weak D call TRBD2 (6 bases). Trimming pared 6 bases from V and 7 bases from J, leaving 20 bases between. The germline CDR1 and CDR2 sequences are MNHEY and SVGAGI. The CDR3 spans 15 residues. CDR3 sequence (DNA): TGTGCCAGCAGCAATGCGGGGTCTCAAGTGAATACGCAGTATTTT. Translating gives CASSNAGSQVNTQYF.

This chain uses TRBV6-1 with TRBJ2-1; the match to TRBD2 covers 9 bases. Germline lookup yields CDR1 MNHNS and CDR2 SASEGT. The CDR3 loop spans 14 amino acids. The trim removed 6 bases at V and 5 bases at J, leaving 5 bases unmatched. CDR3 region: CASRWREGHNEQFF. In DNA, the CDR3 is TGTGCCAGCAGGTGGCGGGAGGGACACAATGAGCAGTTCTTC.

CDR3 sequence (DNA): TGTGCCAGCAGCTTAAACACAGGGACGAACGGGGAGCTGTTTTTT. As protein: CASSLNTGTNGELFF. V gene TRBV7-3 combines with J gene TRBJ2-2; D perhaps matches TRBD1 (6 bases). Between the trimmed V and J ends, which lost 1 base and 7 bases, there was a span of 13 bases. The CDR3 length is 15 residues. CDR1 is SGHTA, CDR2 FQGTGA, per germline.

There are a few counts of this clone. The V gene is TRBV5-6, the J gene TRBJ2-6; a weak D match, TRBD1 (6 bases). The germline V gene has CDR1 SGHDT and CDR2 YYEEEE. Trimming removed 4 bases from V and 4 bases from J, with 12 bases in between. This CDR3 region has 15 residues. The DNA for the CDR3 is TGTGCCAGCAGCCTGACAGGATCCGGGGCCAACGTCCTGACTTTC. Translating it yields CASSLTGSGANVLTF.